These 32 T cell receptor beta chains originate from one sample sequenced in a study of blood T cells in healthy people across ages (dated by TCRdb to the mid-2010s). The receptor library was made with 5' RACE. Sequencing took place on an Illumina HiSeq 2500. A second PCR of about 6 to 12 cycles was performed with a sample-barcoded 5' primer and a J-beta primer mix. Using fastp at Q25 and MiXCR, TCRdb reprocessed the public reads and kept productive beta chains. Identical CDR3 proteins give one entry, which carries the most common genes and DNA. The sample table records roughly 800,000 distinct CDR3 sequences; 55% to 75% of these occur just once. 20% to 25% of the sample lies in the top ten. The sequencing sample was made of blood. The receptors originated from a man aged 30 to 45 in good health.

This clonotype was counted a few times. V is TRBV7-2 and J is TRBJ2-7; 8 bases agree with TRBD2. The CDR3 is 15 amino acids. In germline, CDR1 is SGHTA, CDR2 FQGNSA. V lost 4 bases, J lost 5 bases, and 10 bases stayed unmatched. The CDR3 sequence is CASSSPGTSRHEQYF. The CDR3 region has the DNA TGTGCCAGCAGCTCGCCCGGGACTAGTCGCCACGAGCAGTACTTC.

This sequence joins TRBV20-1 and TRBJ2-5; possibly TRBD2 for D (5 bases). The CDR3 spans 13 residues. In germline, CDR1 is DFQATT, CDR2 SNEGSKA (reference sequence). V lost 3 bases and J lost 11, with 19 bases in between. The CDR3 DNA follows: TGCAGTGCTAGCGAAGAGCCCCGAGCGGAGCAGTACTTC. Translated: CSASEEPRAEQYF.

The V call is TRBV4-3, the J call TRBJ2-2; TRBD2 matches at 16 bases. V was pared by 4 bases and J by 6 bases, with 5 bases of the junction left unmatched. This CDR3 is 17 amino acids long. Germline loops: CDR1 LGHNA, CDR2 YSLEER. In DNA, the CDR3 is TGCGCCAGCAGCCGCGTAGGGACTAGCGGGAGGGCCGGGGAGCTGTTTTTT. This sequence encodes CASSRVGTSGRAGELFF.

The chain has TRBV21-1 and TRBJ1-2. TRBV21-1 is listed as a pseudogene. The CDR3 sequence is 12 residues long. CDR3 amino acids: CASSVEDRGYTF. DNA of the CDR3: TGTGCCAGTTCGGTAGAGGATCGCGGCTACACCTTC.

The V call is TRBV4-3, the J call TRBJ2-7; D is unclear. The CDR3 is made up of 16 amino acids. Germline V gene lookup returns CDR1 LGHNA and CDR2 YSLEER. The V end was cut by 1 base, the J end by 3 bases, with 16 bases between. CDR3 sequence: CASSQAHLTPGYEQYF. CDR3 DNA sequence: TGCGCCAGCAGCCAAGCTCACCTGACACCAGGCTACGAGCAGTACTTC.

This chain joins TRBV4-2 and TRBJ2-3; weak D call: TRBD2 (5 bases). Trimming pared 0 bases from V and 5 bases from J, leaving 9 bases between. This CDR3 has 14 amino acids. CDR1 and CDR2 from the germline V gene are LGHNA and YNFKEQ. The CDR3 reads CASSQEVGVDTQYF. The CDR3 nucleotides are TGTGCCAGCAGCCAAGAAGTCGGGGTAGATACGCAGTATTTT.

The gene calls are TRBV29-1 and TRBJ2-7; the D is unclear. The CDR3 covers 11 residues. V lost 4 bases to trimming and J lost 0 bases, with 4 bases between them. The V gene's germline CDR1 is SQVTM and CDR2 ANQGSEA. CDR3 nucleotides: TGCAGCGTTGGCAGCTCCTACGAGCAGTACTTC. It specifies CSVGSSYEQYF.

V gene TRBV7-2 combines with J gene TRBJ2-3, with TRBD1 as a possible D gene (5 bases). V lost 2 bases and J lost 3, with 9 bases in between. The CDR3 extends over 14 amino acids. Germline V gene sequence: CDR1 SGHTA, CDR2 FQGNSA. CDR3 protein: CASSLMPGTDTQYF. The CDR3 nucleotides read TGTGCCAGCAGCTTAATGCCAGGGACAGATACGCAGTATTTT.

V is TRBV12-3 or TRBV12-4 and J is TRBJ2-1; D is uncertain. Trimming took off 6 bases at V and 9 bases at J, with 12 bases between the two ends. The CDR3 spans 12 residues. CDR3 residues: CASSLGRIEQFF. CDR3 bases: TGTGCCAGCAGCCTCGGCCGGATTGAGCAGTTCTTC.

In its sample, this clonotype was seen a few times. V is TRBV7-2 and J is TRBJ2-5; tentatively, D is TRBD1 (5 bases). Germline CDR1 is SGHTA and CDR2 is FQGNSA. Trimming stripped 5 bases from V and 2 bases from J, with 15 bases between. The CDR3 covers 15 residues. The CDR3 region has the DNA TGTGCCAGCAGCCCCTATGGGAACAGGCAAGAGACCCAGTACTTC. Its translation: CASSPYGNRQETQYF.

This clonotype was observed a handful of times. This sequence joins TRBV7-2 and TRBJ2-7; no clear D. V was trimmed by 1 base and J by 3 bases, leaving 7 bases between them. CDR1 and CDR2 from the germline V gene are SGHTA and FQGNSA. The CDR3 totals 13 residues. In DNA form, the CDR3 reads TGTGCCAGCAGCTTAGTTCTAAACTACGAGCAGTACTTC. Residues: CASSLVLNYEQYF.

The chain combines TRBV18 with TRBJ2-1; D is uncertain. Germline assignment: CDR1 KGHSH and CDR2 LQKENI. Trimming took 4 bases from V and 8 from J, leaving 21 bases between them. The CDR3 is 16 residues long. The CDR3 region is CASSLPTPRPVDEQFF. As DNA, the CDR3 is TGTGCCAGCTCACTTCCGACCCCCCGACCCGTCGATGAGCAGTTCTTC.

Turning to this clonotype: Germline is not matched at one junction end, which may reflect a read error. The CDR3 nucleotides read TGCGCCAGTAGCTTACGGACAGGGGGCGACGAGCAGTACTTC. As protein: CASSLRTGGDEQYF. The chain links TRBV5-1 to TRBJ2-5; 11 nucleotides align to TRBD1. The end of the DNA is better explained by TRBJ2-7, so the J call may be wrong. The CDR3 runs to 14 residues. CDR1 SGHRS and CDR2 YFSETQ come from the germline V gene.

The chain links TRBV6-2 or TRBV6-3 to TRBJ2-1, with D unclear. The germline V gene encodes CDR1 MNHEY and CDR2 SVGEGT. The V gene lost 0 bases and the J gene lost 4 bases, with 7 bases spanning the gap. The CDR3 is 14 residues long. The CDR3 nucleotides read TGTGCCAGCAGTTACTCGAGGAGTTACAATGAGCAGTTCTTC. Translating it yields CASSYSRSYNEQFF.

The V call is TRBV18, the J call TRBJ1-2, with D unclear. Germline values: CDR1 KGHSH, CDR2 LQKENI. The germline V and J ends were trimmed by 4 bases and 6 bases, with 18 bases remaining between them. The CDR3 runs to 15 residues. CDR3: CASSRSQDIVHGYTF. The CDR3 DNA sequence: TGTGCCAGCTCACGATCGCAGGATATAGTACATGGCTACACCTTC.

V gene TRBV7-2 combines with J gene TRBJ2-2; possibly TRBD1 or TRBD2 for D (5 bases each). Germline V CDR1 and CDR2: SGHTA, FQGNSA. The V end lost 7 bases, the J end lost 3 bases, and 24 bases lay between the germline ends. CDR3 length: 18 amino acids. CDR3 coding DNA: TGTGCCAGCACCCATGGGGTTGGATTCTGGGGGTACACCGGGGAGCTGTTTTTT. Residues: CASTHGVGFWGYTGELFF.

This chain uses TRBV7-2 with TRBJ1-4; unclear D gene. The V and J ends lost 1 base and 10 bases respectively, with 13 bases between them. This CDR3 is built from 14 residues. Germline V lookup: CDR1 SGHTA, CDR2 FQGNSA. CDR3 residues: CASSLVGDHGKLFF. The CDR3 region has the DNA TGTGCCAGCAGCTTAGTGGGCGATCACGGAAAACTGTTTTTT.

The rearrangement uses TRBV12-3 or TRBV12-4 and TRBJ1-5; TRBD1 matches at 9 bases. V trimming: 6 bases; J trimming: 3 bases; junction bases outside the gene matches: 9. The CDR3 consists of 16 residues. CDR3 protein: CASRPAGQGYNQPQHF. As DNA, the CDR3 is TGTGCCAGCAGACCTGCGGGACAGGGCTACAATCAGCCCCAGCATTTT.

The chain uses TRBV9 and TRBJ1-1; no firm D call. The CDR3 has 15 residues. Germline V gives CDR1 SGDLS, CDR2 YYNGEE. V was shortened by 0 bases and J by 0 bases, with 9 bases between the two germline ends. The CDR3 protein is CASSVAGNLNTEAFF. As DNA, the CDR3 is TGTGCCAGCAGCGTAGCAGGCAATCTGAACACTGAAGCTTTCTTT.

The gene calls are TRBV7-9 and TRBJ2-4, with D uncertain. V was trimmed by 5 bases and J by 13 bases, leaving 12 bases between them. CDR1 and CDR2 (germline): SEHNR, FQNEAQ (reference sequence). This CDR3 has 11 amino acids. CDR3 coding DNA: TGTGCCAGCAGCGCCGGAACAGCGCAGTACTTC. This codes for CASSAGTAQYF.

The V call is TRBV12-3 or TRBV12-4, the J call TRBJ2-4; D unclear. The CDR3 totals 11 residues. The ends were cut back, 3 bases at V and 7 bases at J, with 4 bases in the middle. The CDR3 DNA sequence: TGTGCCAGCAGTTTGGAGAACATTCAGTACTTC. Amino acids: CASSLENIQYF.

The V gene is TRBV9, the J gene TRBJ2-7; possible D gene TRBD1, 6 bases. The CDR3 is 15 residues long. V lost 0 bases and J lost 10, with 20 bases in between. Per germline, CDR1 SGDLS and CDR2 YYNGEE. The CDR3 sequence: CASSVAPGQEEAQYF. The DNA of the CDR3 is TGTGCCAGCAGCGTAGCGCCGGGACAAGAAGAGGCCCAGTACTTC.

The chain carries TRBV9 and TRBJ2-5, with 7 bases lining up with TRBD2. V lost 4 bases and J lost 4; bases outside the gene matches: 13. The CDR3 totals 16 residues. CDR1 and CDR2 (germline): SGDLS, YYNGEE. The CDR3 reads CASSTSSGFIGETQYF. CDR3 sequence (DNA): TGTGCCAGCAGCACCAGTAGCGGGTTCATCGGAGAGACCCAGTACTTC. The full variable domain, with the rest looked up from reference TRBV9 and TRBJ2-5, is DSGVTQTPKHLITATGQRVTLRCSPRSGDLSVYWYQQSLDQGLQFLIQYYNGEERAKGNILERFSAQQFPDLHSELNLSSLELGDSALYFCASSTSSGFIGETQYFGPGTRLLVL.

The chain couples TRBV20-1 to TRBJ1-2; D gene uncertain. The CDR3 has 12 amino acids. Between the trimmed V and J ends, which lost 5 bases and 4 bases, there was a span of 11 bases. Per germline, CDR1 DFQATT and CDR2 SNEGSKA (reference sequence). The CDR3 region is CSASSSGYGYTF. DNA of the CDR3: TGCAGTGCTTCGTCCAGTGGCTATGGCTACACCTTC.

V is TRBV27 and J is TRBJ2-1; 14 nucleotides line up with TRBD2. The CDR3 sequence is 17 residues long. Trimming cost V 5 bases and J 2 bases; bases outside gene matches: 5. Per the germline V gene, CDR1 is MNHEY and CDR2 is SMNVEV (reference sequence). Here the CDR3 reads CASSQRTSGRPYNEQFF. As DNA, the CDR3 is TGTGCCAGCAGTCAGCGGACTAGCGGGAGGCCCTACAATGAGCAGTTCTTC.

J is TRBJ1-5 and V is TRBV28; D may be TRBD1 (6 bases). V lost 7 bases, J lost 9 bases, and 16 bases lay in between. This CDR3 region has 13 residues. The germline V gene has CDR1 MDHEN and CDR2 SYDVKM. CDR3 in amino acids: CASTRGHLSPQHF. The CDR3 region has the DNA TGTGCCAGCACCAGGGGACACCTATCGCCCCAGCATTTT.

This clonotype was seen a handful of times. The rearrangement joins TRBV18 to TRBJ2-7; tentative D call: TRBD2 (6 bases). The germline V gene has CDR1 KGHSH and CDR2 LQKENI. The V end was cut by 6 bases, the J end by 7 bases, with 16 bases between. This CDR3 is 13 amino acids long. The CDR3 loop reads CASSAGGDGEQYF. CDR3 bases: TGTGCCAGCTCGGCGGGCGGGGACGGAGAGCAGTACTTC.

V usage is TRBV27 and J usage is TRBJ1-5, with D hard to call. Trimming removed 5 bases at V and 3 bases at J, with 8 bases between. In germline, CDR1 is MNHEY, CDR2 SMNVEV (reference sequence). This CDR3 contains 13 residues. In DNA, the CDR3 is TGTGCCAGCAGTCCGCAGTACAATCAGCCCCAGCATTTT. It translates to CASSPQYNQPQHF.

This chain joins TRBV7-9 and TRBJ1-1; TRBD1 agrees at 7 bases. The CDR3 sequence is 15 residues long. Germline lookup yields CDR1 SEHNR and CDR2 FQNEAQ (reference sequence). V was pared by 5 bases and J by 4 bases, with 10 bases of the junction left unmatched. The CDR3, as DNA: TGTGCCAGCAGCATCCGACAGGGCGCTGGCACTGAAGCTTTCTTT. It specifies CASSIRQGAGTEAFF.

The rearrangement joins TRBV7-2 to TRBJ1-4; no clear D gene. V was shortened by 0 bases and J by 4 bases, with 6 bases between the two germline ends. The CDR3 extends over 14 amino acids. The germline CDR1 and CDR2 sequences are SGHTA and FQGNSA. The CDR3 loop is CASSLAPHNEKLFF. In nucleotides, the CDR3 is TGTGCCAGCAGCTTAGCGCCTCATAATGAAAAACTGTTTTTT.

The chain links TRBV7-2 to TRBJ2-1; D is unresolved. The germline gives CDR1 SGHTA, CDR2 FQGNSA. CDR3 length: 18 amino acids. Deletions cut 2 bases from V and 2 bases from J, with 19 bases between. CDR3 sequence: CASSLFGLGSAAYNEQFF. The CDR3 nucleotides read TGTGCCAGCAGCTTATTTGGATTGGGCTCGGCGGCCTACAATGAGCAGTTCTTC.

This clonotype turned up a few times. The CDR3 spells CASSLGTSSIYEQYF. As DNA, the CDR3 is TGTGCCAGCAGCCTAGGGACTAGTAGTATCTACGAGCAGTACTTC. The gene calls are TRBV28 and TRBJ2-7; 8 positions agree with TRBD2. The J segment lost 3 bases and the V segment lost 6 bases, leaving 10 bases of the junction unmatched. Germline V CDR1 and CDR2: MDHEN, SYDVKM. This CDR3 comprises 15 residues.